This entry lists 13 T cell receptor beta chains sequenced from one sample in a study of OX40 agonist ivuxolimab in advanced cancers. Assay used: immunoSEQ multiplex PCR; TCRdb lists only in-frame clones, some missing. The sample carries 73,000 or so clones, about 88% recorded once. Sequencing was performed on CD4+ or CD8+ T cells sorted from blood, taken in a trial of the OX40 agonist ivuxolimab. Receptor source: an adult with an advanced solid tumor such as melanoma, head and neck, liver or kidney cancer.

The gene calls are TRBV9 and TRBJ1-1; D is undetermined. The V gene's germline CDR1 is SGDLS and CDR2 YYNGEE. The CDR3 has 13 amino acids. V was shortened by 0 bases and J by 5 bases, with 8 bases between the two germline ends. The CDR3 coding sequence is TGTGCCAGCAGCGTAGACGGGTGGACTGAAGCTTTCTTT. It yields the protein CASSVDGWTEAFF.

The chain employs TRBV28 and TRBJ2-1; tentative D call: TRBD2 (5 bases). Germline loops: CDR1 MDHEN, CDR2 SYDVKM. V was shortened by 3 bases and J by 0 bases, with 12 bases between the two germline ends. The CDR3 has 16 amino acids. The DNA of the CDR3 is TGTGCCAGCAGTTTTGATCTGGGGAGCTCCTACAATGAGCAGTTCTTC. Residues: CASSFDLGSSYNEQFF. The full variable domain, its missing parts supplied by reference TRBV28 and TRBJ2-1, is DVKVTQSSRYLVKRTGEKVFLECVQDMDHENMFWYRQDPGLGLRLIYFSYDVKMKEKGDIPEGYSVSREKKERFSLILESASTNQTSMYLCASSFDLGSSYNEQFFGPGTRLTVL.

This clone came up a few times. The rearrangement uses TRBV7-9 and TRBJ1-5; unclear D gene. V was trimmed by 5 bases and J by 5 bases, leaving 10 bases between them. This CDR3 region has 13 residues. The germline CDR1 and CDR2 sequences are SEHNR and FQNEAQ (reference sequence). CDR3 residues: CASSPGPDQPQHF. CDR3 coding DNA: TGTGCCAGCAGCCCCGGTCCAGATCAGCCCCAGCATTTT.

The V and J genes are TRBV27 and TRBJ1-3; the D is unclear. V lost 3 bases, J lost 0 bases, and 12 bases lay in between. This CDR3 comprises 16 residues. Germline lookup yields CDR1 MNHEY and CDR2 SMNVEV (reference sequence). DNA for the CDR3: TGTGCCAGCAGTTTCCTGAGGGTCTTCTCTGGAAACACCATATATTTT. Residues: CASSFLRVFSGNTIYF.

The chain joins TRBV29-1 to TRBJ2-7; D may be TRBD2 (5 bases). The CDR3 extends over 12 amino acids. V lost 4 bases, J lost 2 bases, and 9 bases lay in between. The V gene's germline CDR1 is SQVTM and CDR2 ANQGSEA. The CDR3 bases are TGCAGCGTTGTCGGGAACCCCTACGAGCAGTACTTC. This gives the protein CSVVGNPYEQYF.

The CDR3 region has the DNA TGCGCCAGCAGCGAAGTGGTGGGACTAGCGGGGGTAAGCTCCTACAATGAGCAGTTCTTC. Its translation is CASSEVVGLAGVSSYNEQFF. V gene TRBV4-3 combines with J gene TRBJ2-1; 14 bases line up with TRBD2. The ends lost 5 bases at V and 0 bases at J; junction bases unmatched: 12. Germline lookup yields CDR1 LGHNA and CDR2 YSLEER. The CDR3 contains 20 residues.

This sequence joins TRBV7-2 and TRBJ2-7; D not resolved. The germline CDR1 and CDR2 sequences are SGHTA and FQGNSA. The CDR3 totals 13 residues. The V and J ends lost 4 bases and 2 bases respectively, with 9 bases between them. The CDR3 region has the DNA TGTGCCAGCAGCTCTCAGGTAACCTACGAGCAGTACTTC. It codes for CASSSQVTYEQYF.

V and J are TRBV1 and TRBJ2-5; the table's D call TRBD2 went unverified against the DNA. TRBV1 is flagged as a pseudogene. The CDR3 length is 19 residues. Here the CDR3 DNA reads TGCACCAGCAGCCAAGACCCAAACCGATCAGCGGGAGGGAAAGAGACCCAGTACTTC. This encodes CTSSQDPNRSAGGKETQYF.

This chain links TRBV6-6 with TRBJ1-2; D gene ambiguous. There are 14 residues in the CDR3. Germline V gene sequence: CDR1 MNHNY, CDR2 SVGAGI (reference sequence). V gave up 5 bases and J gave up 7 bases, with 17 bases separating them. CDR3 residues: CASSLGPSSAGYTF. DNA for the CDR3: TGTGCCAGCAGTCTTGGGCCCAGTTCGGCTGGCTACACCTTC.

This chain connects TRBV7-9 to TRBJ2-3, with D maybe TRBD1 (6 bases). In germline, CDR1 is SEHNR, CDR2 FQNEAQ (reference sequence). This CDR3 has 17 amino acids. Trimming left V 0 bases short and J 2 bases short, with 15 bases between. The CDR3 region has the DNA TGTGCCAGCAGCTTAGCCGGGTGGGGGCGACTCACAGATACGCAGTATTTT. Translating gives CASSLAGWGRLTDTQYF.

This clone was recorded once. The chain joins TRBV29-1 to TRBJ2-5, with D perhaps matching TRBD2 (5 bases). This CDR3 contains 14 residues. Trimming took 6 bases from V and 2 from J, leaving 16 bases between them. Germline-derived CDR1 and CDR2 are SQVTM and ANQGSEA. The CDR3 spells CSVETAVGQETQYF. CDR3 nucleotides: TGCAGCGTAGAAACAGCGGTGGGACAAGAGACCCAGTACTTC.

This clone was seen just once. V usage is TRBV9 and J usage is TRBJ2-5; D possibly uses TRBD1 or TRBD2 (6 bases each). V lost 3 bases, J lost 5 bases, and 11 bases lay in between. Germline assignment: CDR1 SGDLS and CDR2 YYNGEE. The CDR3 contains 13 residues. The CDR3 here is CASSGGAVETQYF. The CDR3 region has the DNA TGTGCCAGCAGCGGGGGGGCCGTGGAGACCCAGTACTTC.

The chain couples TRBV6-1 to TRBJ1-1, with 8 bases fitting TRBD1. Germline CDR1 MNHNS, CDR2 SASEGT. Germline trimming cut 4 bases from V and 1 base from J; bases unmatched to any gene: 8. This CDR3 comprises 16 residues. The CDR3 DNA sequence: TGTGCCAGCAGTGGACTAGGACAGGGTAAGAACACTGAAGCTTTCTTT. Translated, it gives CASSGLGQGKNTEAFF.